A selection of T cell receptor beta chains follows, all from one sample in a study of early T cells in non-severe SARS-CoV-2 infection. TCRdb recomputed calls from the 5' RACE reads with MiXCR, one row per CDR3 protein. The profile shows about 44,000 distinct CDR3 sequences, 5.5% to 6.5% of them singletons. Sequenced material: whole blood. The receptors were gathered from an adult who was a healthcare worker with PCR-confirmed SARS-CoV-2 infection or an uninfected control (not recorded which). Each CDR3 is given with its conserved first and last residue. Fields, in order: CDR3 length, V gene, CDR3 protein.

len: 17; v_gene: TRBV12-3/TRBV12-4; CDR3aa: CASRSGLAGMFSYEQYF
len: 15; v_gene: TRBV6-2/TRBV6-3; CDR3aa: CDRKPLTWMNTEAFF
len: 15; v_gene: TRBV6-6; CDR3aa: CASSYGASGLYEQYF
len: 14; v_gene: TRBV19; CDR3aa: CASSISSGVYEQYF
len: 15; v_gene: TRBV5-1; CDR3aa: CASSLGGASNYGYTF
len: 14; v_gene: TRBV3-1; CDR3aa: CASSRTGGNYGYTF
len: 12; v_gene: TRBV29-1; CDR3aa: CSVLRSSGELFF
len: 15; v_gene: TRBV6-5; CDR3aa: CASSYRRGTTYEQYF
len: 15; v_gene: TRBV3-1; CDR3aa: CASSPVRQGGEKLFF
len: 16; v_gene: TRBV10-3; CDR3aa: CAISGDGAGGKYEQYF
len: 13; v_gene: TRBV27; CDR3aa: CASSFDKTYGYTF
len: 14; v_gene: TRBV27; CDR3aa: CASSDRYSNQPQHF
len: 15; v_gene: TRBV27; CDR3aa: CASSPLVAGGKTQYF
len: 12; v_gene: TRBV19; CDR3aa: CASAEGTGELFF
len: 18; v_gene: TRBV6-1; CDR3aa: CATIRDRIQFLAKNIQYF
len: 18; v_gene: TRBV4-1; CDR3aa: CASSQGGTSGGLSGELFF
len: 12; v_gene: TRBV10-2; CDR3aa: CASSESRQLQYF
len: 15; v_gene: TRBV13; CDR3aa: CASSTLAGVDYEQYF
len: 15; v_gene: TRBV6-4; CDR3aa: CASSATSGGVNTQYF
len: 17; v_gene: TRBV27; CDR3aa: CASSLRPWDPNTDTQYF
len: 13; v_gene: TRBV5-4; CDR3aa: CASSVGSNTEAFF
len: 15; v_gene: TRBV28; CDR3aa: CASSTWSPLGYEQYF
len: 14; v_gene: TRBV28; CDR3aa: CASSSASVRKPQHF
len: 14; v_gene: TRBV6-1; CDR3aa: CASSEPRDRQEQFF
len: 15; v_gene: TRBV11-2; CDR3aa: CASSPQGADTGELFF
len: 16; v_gene: TRBV11-2; CDR3aa: CASRFPGTGVNTEAFF